These T cell receptor beta chains were read from a single sample in a study of T cells after yellow fever vaccination. Each CDR3 protein gets one entry after TCRdb re-called the 5' RACE reads with MiXCR. The sample contains about 340,000 distinct CDR3 sequences, under 15% of which appear only once. Sequencing was performed on CD4+ T cells sorted from PBMCs, taken 15 days after the yellow fever booster vaccination. Receptors were obtained from a man aged 18 to 35 who received the YFV17D yellow fever vaccine. CDR3s include the opening cysteine and the closing phenylalanine or tryptophan. The D gene is left open where the match is weak. Size is omitted from some rows. Given values are once, few, many or a class for expanded clones.

>.|TRBV2|TRBJ1-4|few
CASLRGTRHEKLFF
TGTGCCAGTCTAAGAGGGACAAGGCATGAAAAACTGTTTTTT
>.|TRBV5-1|TRBJ2-7|many
CASSLTDPSYEQYF
TGCGCCAGCAGCTTGACAGACCCGTCCTACGAGCAGTACTTC
>TRBD1|TRBV10-3|TRBJ2-1|.
CATWDRDEDEQFF
TGTGCCACCTGGGACAGGGACGAGGATGAGCAGTTCTTC
>TRBD1|TRBV7-9|TRBJ1-2|many
CASSLRGQGDGYTF
TGTGCCAGCAGCTTGAGGGGACAGGGAGATGGCTACACCTTC
>TRBD2|TRBV28|TRBJ2-3|few
CATGGALSDTQYF
TGTGCCACCGGGGGGGCCCTTTCAGATACGCAGTATTTT
>TRBD1|TRBV6-6|TRBJ2-5|.
CASSSPGQGGGRPPIQYF
TGTGCCAGCAGTTCACCGGGACAGGGCGGCGGGAGACCCCCCATCCAGTACTTC
>.|TRBV7-2|TRBJ2-3|.
CASSGEGGTDTQYF
TGTGCCAGCAGCGGAGAGGGGGGCACAGATACGCAGTATTTT
>.|TRBV6-2/TRBV6-3|TRBJ2-2|.
CASSSLTDSTGELFF
TGTGCCAGCAGTTCATTGACGGACTCGACCGGGGAGCTGTTTTTT
>.|TRBV2|TRBJ2-1|.
CASRAGTYNEQFF
TGTGCCAGCAGAGCCGGGACTTACAATGAGCAGTTCTTC
>.|TRBV4-1|TRBJ1-2|.
CASSLTGISKDGYTF
TGCGCCAGCAGCCTTACAGGGATTAGTAAGGATGGCTACACCTTC
>.|TRBV4-3|TRBJ1-4|.
CASSPWDATNEKLFF
TGCGCCAGCAGCCCCTGGGACGCAACTAATGAAAAACTGTTTTTT
>.|TRBV4-1|TRBJ2-7|.
CASSQRIIPGHNSYEQYF
TGCGCCAGCAGCCAACGGATTATCCCGGGACATAACTCCTACGAGCAGTACTTC
>.|TRBV7-2|TRBJ2-5|many
CASSLESRETQYF
TGTGCCAGCAGCTTAGAATCCAGGGAGACCCAGTACTTC
>.|TRBV29-1|TRBJ1-1|few
CSAGGWNTEAFF
TGCAGCGCGGGGGGGTGGAACACTGAAGCTTTCTTT
>.|TRBV12-3/TRBV12-4|TRBJ2-7|many
CASSFRGGTSYEQYF
TGTGCCAGCAGTTTTCGCGGGGGCACCTCCTACGAGCAGTACTTC
>.|TRBV18|TRBJ2-6|.
CASSPPGLASGANVLTF
TGTGCCAGCTCACCACCGGGACTGGCTTCTGGGGCCAACGTCCTGACTTTC
>.|TRBV7-9|TRBJ2-7|few
CASSFSGDYEQYF
TGTGCCAGCAGCTTTTCAGGGGACTACGAGCAGTACTTC
>.|TRBV4-1|TRBJ1-6|few
CASSQFWTQYGNSPLHF
TGCGCCAGCAGCCAGTTTTGGACCCAATATGGGAATTCACCCCTCCACTTT
>TRBD1|TRBV20-1|TRBJ2-1|few
CSARDLETGFKVEQFF
TGCAGTGCTAGAGATCTTGAGACAGGGTTTAAGGTTGAGCAGTTCTTC
>.|TRBV27|TRBJ2-3|.
CASTGSDTQYF
TGTGCCAGCACAGGGTCCGATACGCAGTATTTT
>.|TRBV18|TRBJ2-3|.
CASSPVVGGTDTQYF
TGTGCCAGCTCACCCGTGGTCGGAGGCACAGATACGCAGTATTTT
>.|TRBV5-1|TRBJ2-1|few
CASSFDYEQFF
TGCGCCAGCAGCTTCGACTATGAGCAGTTCTTC
>TRBD1|TRBV5-4|TRBJ2-2|few
CASSVNRGATGELFF
TGTGCCAGCAGCGTTAACAGGGGGGCCACCGGGGAGCTGTTTTTT
>.|TRBV20-1|TRBJ2-3|.
CSATGARGWGDTQYF
TGCAGTGCTACCGGTGCGCGGGGTTGGGGAGATACGCAGTATTTT
>TRBD2|TRBV12-3/TRBV12-4|TRBJ2-2|.
CASNPGLALGGELFF
TGTGCCAGCAATCCGGGACTAGCATTGGGCGGGGAGCTGTTTTTT
>.|TRBV24-1|TRBJ2-3|few
CATSDSGQGVTPQYF
.
>TRBD2|TRBV7-3|TRBJ2-7|few
CASSSNSGTSGSYEQYF
TGTGCCAGCAGCTCAAACTCCGGGACTAGCGGTTCCTACGAGCAGTACTTC
>.|TRBV20-1|TRBJ1-6|many
CSAALQPWNSPLHF
TGCAGTGCCGCCCTACAGCCCTGGAATTCACCCCTCCACTTT
>.|TRBV20-1|TRBJ2-6|few
CSARVGGSGANVLTF
TGCAGTGCTAGAGTTGGGGGCTCTGGGGCCAACGTCCTGACTTTC
>.|TRBV6-2/TRBV6-3|TRBJ1-2|many
CASSSVLKDRLYGYTF
TGTGCCAGCAGTTCCGTCCTGAAAGACAGGCTCTATGGCTACACCTTC
>.|TRBV7-2|TRBJ2-1|.
CASSFQHVEQFF
TGTGCCAGCAGCTTCCAACATGTTGAGCAGTTCTTC
>.|TRBV7-2|TRBJ1-5|few
CASSLWDRDRPQHF
TGTGCCAGCAGCTTATGGGACCGGGATCGACCCCAGCATTTT
>TRBD2|TRBV4-3|TRBJ2-1|.
CASSLAGDEQFF
TGCGCCAGCAGCCTTGCGGGGGATGAGCAGTTCTTC
>.|TRBV6-2/TRBV6-3|TRBJ1-2|.
CASSQSGNNYGYTF
TGTGCCAGCAGCCAATCAGGGAACAACTATGGCTACACCTTC
>.|TRBV29-1|TRBJ1-1|.
CSVFGTEAFF
TGCAGCGTTTTTGGAACGGAAGCTTTCTTT
>.|TRBV30|TRBJ1-3|few
CAWSLVSGNTIYF
TGTGCCTGGAGTCTCGTCAGTGGGAACACCATATATTTT
>TRBD1|TRBV28|TRBJ1-6|.
CASSPGGDRGHNSPLHF
TGTGCCAGCAGTCCAGGGGGTGACAGGGGGCACAATTCACCCCTCCACTTT
>.|TRBV7-2|TRBJ1-5|.
CASSPDTKGQPQHF
TGTGCCAGCAGCCCGGACACAAAGGGTCAGCCCCAGCATTTT
>.|TRBV11-2|TRBJ2-5|.
CASSFWGAVDQETQYF
TGTGCCAGCAGCTTTTGGGGAGCGGTCGACCAAGAGACCCAGTACTTC
>TRBD1|TRBV19|TRBJ1-1|.
CASSTGQGSTEAFF
TGTGCCAGTAGTACTGGACAGGGGAGTACTGAAGCTTTCTTT
>TRBD1|TRBV5-1|TRBJ1-2|few
CASSPHPGQGAIGYTF
TGCGCCAGCAGCCCCCATCCGGGACAGGGGGCCATAGGCTACACCTTC
>.|TRBV9|TRBJ1-3|.
CASSVDLGTSGNTIYF
TGTGCCAGCAGCGTAGATCTGGGGACCTCTGGAAACACCATATATTTT